These T cell receptor beta chains were read from a single sample in a study of blood T cell repertoires in COVID-19. Measured with immunoSEQ multiplex PCR; TCRdb has only the in-frame clones, and not every one. Of 130,000 to 150,000 clones in the sample, 81% are singletons; the top ten hold around 8.8%. The specimen sequenced was peripheral blood. All receptors derive from a human donor in a cohort sampled during active COVID-19. Both conserved end residues are part of each CDR3. A D gene is named only where the DNA matches it firmly. Where a row states a size, it is once, few, many or the class of an expanded clone; other rows omit it.

d_gene: TRBD2; v_gene: TRBV28; len: 13; abundance: once; j_gene: TRBJ2-7; CDR3aa: CASEPSGRYEQYF; CDR3nt: TGTGCCAGCGAGCCTAGCGGGCGGTACGAGCAGTACTTC
d_gene: NA; v_gene: TRBV5-1; len: 16; abundance: NA; j_gene: TRBJ1-4; CDR3aa: CASSLETVATNEKLFF; CDR3nt: TGCGCCAGCAGCTTGGAAACAGTTGCAACTAATGAAAAACTGTTTTTT
d_gene: NA; v_gene: TRBV10-3; len: 11; abundance: NA; j_gene: TRBJ2-7; CDR3aa: CAISGSAEQYF; CDR3nt: TGTGCCATCTCCGGTTCCGCCGAGCAGTACTTC
d_gene: NA; v_gene: TRBV29-1; len: 15; abundance: NA; j_gene: TRBJ1-2; CDR3aa: CSVERQDLANYGYTF; CDR3nt: TGCAGCGTTGAGAGGCAAGACCTAGCTAACTATGGCTACACCTTC
d_gene: NA; v_gene: TRBV28; len: 11; abundance: NA; j_gene: TRBJ2-7; CDR3aa: CASSLPGEQYF; CDR3nt: TGTGCCAGCAGCCTCCCGGGGGAGCAGTACTTC
d_gene: NA; v_gene: TRBV7-7; len: 15; abundance: few; j_gene: TRBJ2-5; CDR3aa: CASSSYMDKGETQYF; CDR3nt: TGTGCCAGCAGCTCCTATATGGACAAAGGGGAGACCCAGTACTTC
d_gene: NA; v_gene: TRBV6-5; len: 14; abundance: NA; j_gene: TRBJ1-1; CDR3aa: CASSYGRGSTEAFF; CDR3nt: TGTGCCAGCAGTTACGGCAGGGGCTCTACTGAAGCTTTCTTT
d_gene: TRBD2; v_gene: TRBV28; len: 15; abundance: NA; j_gene: TRBJ2-7; CDR3aa: CASSPTRTSHYEQYF; CDR3nt: TGTGCCAGCAGCCCTACCCGGACTAGTCACTACGAGCAGTACTTC
d_gene: NA; v_gene: TRBV9; len: 17; abundance: NA; j_gene: TRBJ2-1; CDR3aa: CASSVVGGLSSYNEQFF; CDR3nt: TGTGCCAGCAGCGTAGTTGGCGGTCTAAGCTCCTACAATGAGCAGTTCTTC
d_gene: NA; v_gene: TRBV6-2/TRBV6-3; len: 15; abundance: NA; j_gene: TRBJ2-2; CDR3aa: CASSTGTPNTGELFF; CDR3nt: TGTGCCAGCAGTACCGGGACACCTAACACCGGGGAGCTGTTTTTT
d_gene: TRBD1; v_gene: TRBV7-2; len: 14; abundance: NA; j_gene: TRBJ1-3; CDR3aa: CASSLWETGTTIYF; CDR3nt: TGTGCCAGCAGCTTATGGGAGACAGGGACCACCATATATTTT
d_gene: NA; v_gene: TRBV15; len: 17; abundance: NA; j_gene: TRBJ2-3; CDR3aa: CATSRNPVAEVGDTQYF; CDR3nt: TGTGCCACCAGCAGAAACCCCGTAGCGGAGGTGGGAGATACGCAGTATTTT